These 31 T cell receptor beta chains were all obtained from the same sample, sequenced in a study of blood T cell repertoires in COVID-19. Profiling relied on immunoSEQ multiplex PCR, and the TCRdb table lists in-frame clones only, not all of them. The table shows under 300,000 clones, with about 90% occurring only once. The sample consisted of PBMCs or T cells enriched from blood (not recorded which). These receptors all stem from a human donor in a cohort exposed to, infected with or recovered from COVID-19 (not recorded which). The donor label of this sample is uncertain.

The V gene is TRBV6-5, the J gene TRBJ2-3; TRBD1 matches 8 bases. V dropped 2 bases and J dropped 4; count of bases not matched to a gene: 5. Germline V gene data show CDR1 as MNHEY and CDR2 as SVGAGI. This CDR3 is built from 15 residues. The CDR3 reads CASSYRPGGPDTQYF. CDR3 nucleotides: TGTGCCAGCAGTTACCGGCCAGGGGGCCCAGATACGCAGTATTTT.

This chain connects TRBV7-8 to TRBJ2-2; 11 bases are shared with TRBD2. Unmatched junction bases numbered 11, after V lost 4 bases and J lost 4 bases. This CDR3 has 18 amino acids. Germline V gene sequence: CDR1 SGHVS, CDR2 FQNEAQ. CDR3 coding DNA: TGTGCCAGCAGCTATTCATTAGCGGGGGGGCCGGGCACCGGGGAGCTGTTTTTT. Amino acids: CASSYSLAGGPGTGELFF.

This clone was counted once. The chain uses TRBV11-2 and TRBJ2-1, with 7 bases fitting TRBD2. There are 14 residues in the CDR3. V was pared by 5 bases and J by 5 bases, with 6 bases of the junction left unmatched. The germline V gene encodes CDR1 SGHAT and CDR2 FQNNGV. This CDR3 reads CASSPRLADNEQFF. DNA for the CDR3: TGTGCCAGCAGCCCGAGACTAGCCGACAATGAGCAGTTCTTC.

On this clone itself: An end of the junction does not agree with germline; a read error may underlie this. The CDR3 sequence is CASRSGTNSEAFF. CDR3 nucleotide sequence: TGTGCCAGCAGATCCGGGACAAACAGTGAAGCTTTCTTT. This chain joins TRBV5-4 and TRBJ1-1; D possibly corresponds to TRBD1 (6 bases). This CDR3 comprises 13 residues. The germline CDR1 and CDR2 sequences are SGHNT and YYREEE (reference sequence).

The chain couples TRBV30 to TRBJ1-6; perhaps TRBD1 as D (6 bases). V dropped 8 bases and J dropped 4 bases, with 24 bases sitting between them. CDR3 length equals 17 residues. CDR1 GTSNPN and CDR2 SVGIG come from the germline V gene (reference sequence). For the CDR3, the DNA is TGTGCCGCCGTCCCGGGACATCCTTCATTTTATAATTCACCCCTCCACTTT. This translates into CAAVPGHPSFYNSPLHF.

The V and J genes are TRBV5-6 and TRBJ2-7, with 9 nucleotides matching TRBD2. Germline CDR1 SGHDT, CDR2 YYEEEE. CDR3 size: 15 residues. The V gene end was trimmed by 3 bases and the J gene end by 0 bases; junction bases not matched to a gene: 4. In DNA form, the CDR3 reads TGTGCCAGCAGCTGGCGACTAGCGGTCTCCTACGAGCAGTACTTC. Protein sequence: CASSWRLAVSYEQYF.

The rearrangement joins TRBV5-1 to TRBJ1-1; D remains ambiguous. V shed 4 bases and J shed 8 bases, with 12 bases lying between them. The CDR3 has 12 amino acids. Germline CDR1 is SGHRS and CDR2 is YFSETQ. The CDR3 DNA reads TGCGCCAGCAGCATCAGTCAGATCGAAGCTTTCTTT. Its protein product is CASSISQIEAFF.

The genes are TRBV27 and TRBJ1-5, with 7 nucleotides matching TRBD1. This CDR3 is built from 14 residues. V trimming: 5 bases; J trimming: 4 bases; junction bases outside the gene matches: 5. Germline CDR1 and CDR2: MNHEY and SMNVEV (reference sequence). The CDR3 bases are TGTGCCAGCAGTCAGACAGGGCGGAATCAGCCCCAGCATTTT. It yields the protein CASSQTGRNQPQHF.

The chain employs TRBV20-1 and TRBJ1-4; unclear D gene. Looked up from germline, CDR1 is DFQATT and CDR2 is SNEGSKA (reference sequence). This CDR3 has 13 residues. The V end was cut by 3 bases, the J end by 8 bases, with 13 bases between. The CDR3 region has the DNA TGCAGTGCTAGTAACCGAGGCGGAGAAAAACTGTTTTTT. This sequence encodes CSASNRGGEKLFF.

The rearrangement joins TRBV12-3 or TRBV12-4 to TRBJ1-1; a possible D gene is TRBD1 (5 bases). The CDR3 spans 13 residues. Trimming stripped 5 bases from V and 1 base from J, with 8 bases between. CDR3 residues: CASSGAENTEAFF. CDR3 DNA sequence: TGTGCCAGCAGTGGGGCGGAGAACACTGAAGCTTTCTTT.

The rearrangement uses TRBV19 and TRBJ2-4, with a tentative D call TRBD1 (6 bases). Germline CDR1 is LNHDA and CDR2 is SQIVND (reference sequence). This CDR3 is built from 17 residues. V lost 5 bases to trimming and J lost 0 bases, with 17 bases between them. CDR3 protein: CASSARLDSLAKNIQYF. The CDR3 DNA reads as TGTGCCAGTAGTGCCCGCCTGGACAGTTTAGCCAAAAACATTCAGTACTTC. Complete variable domain (other parts from reference TRBV19 and TRBJ2-4): DGGITQSPKYLFRKEGQNVTLSCEQNLNHDAMYWYRQDPGQGLRLIYYSQIVNDFQKGDIAEGYSVSREKKESFPLTVTSAQKNPTAFYLCASSARLDSLAKNIQYFGAGTRLSVL.

This clone was recorded many times. The J gene is TRBJ2-7, the V gene TRBV19; no definite D call. Trimming cost V 5 bases and J 2 bases, with 10 bases left between them. Germline loops: CDR1 LNHDA, CDR2 SQIVND (reference sequence). The CDR3 runs to 13 residues. The CDR3 coding sequence is TGTGCCAGTAGTGATAGATCCCCCTACGAGCAGTACTTC. Its protein is CASSDRSPYEQYF.

The chain links TRBV6-5 to TRBJ2-7, with D hard to call. The V gene's germline CDR1 is MNHEY and CDR2 SVGAGI. Trimming took off 2 bases at V and 4 bases at J, with 12 bases between the two ends. The CDR3 is made up of 14 amino acids. CDR3 in DNA: TGTGCCAGCAGTTACCGGAGAAACCGTTACGAGCAGTACTTC. As protein: CASSYRRNRYEQYF.

Concerning this clone: Other DNA sequences in the sample encode the same CDR3. The chain joins TRBV18 to TRBJ1-1; weak D call: TRBD1 (6 bases). V lost 3 bases and J 1 base, leaving 9 bases between the germline ends. This CDR3 comprises 14 residues. Germline lookup yields CDR1 KGHSH and CDR2 LQKENI. The chain's CDR3 is CASSPRGGNTEAFF. For the CDR3, the DNA is TGTGCCAGCTCACCTCGAGGGGGGAACACTGAAGCTTTCTTT.

The rearrangement uses TRBV30 and TRBJ1-2, with D maybe TRBD1 (5 bases). Germline CDR1 GTSNPN, CDR2 SVGIG (reference sequence). Trimming removed 3 bases from V and 7 bases from J, with 15 bases in between. The CDR3 spans 13 residues. CDR3: CAWSPWGVSGYTF. The CDR3 nucleotides are TGTGCCTGGAGCCCGTGGGGGGTGAGTGGCTACACCTTC. Full variable domain (remainder filled in from reference TRBV30 and TRBJ1-2): SQTIHQWPATLVQPVGSPLSLECTVEGTSNPNLYWYRQAAGRGLQLLFYSVGIGQISSEVPQNLSASRPQDRQFILSSKKLLLSDSGFYLCAWSPWGVSGYTFGSGTRLTVV.

The rearrangement uses TRBV10-3 and TRBJ2-1; D perhaps matches TRBD2 (6 bases). With 7 bases removed from V and 5 bases from J, the gap between germline ends came to 12 bases. Germline-derived CDR1 and CDR2 are ENHRY and SYGVKD. CDR3 length: 13 residues. The CDR3, as DNA: TGTGCCATCACCTCGGGACTTAACAATGAGCAGTTCTTC. Protein: CAITSGLNNEQFF.

This chain uses TRBV6-5 with TRBJ2-7; 11 positions match TRBD1. CDR1 and CDR2 from the germline V gene are MNHEY and SVGAGI. After removal of 8 bases from V and 3 bases from J, the junction contained 3 bases not matched to a gene. The CDR3 totals 13 residues. CDR3 residues: CASGTGGSYEQYF. The CDR3 DNA sequence: TGTGCCAGCGGGACAGGGGGTAGCTACGAGCAGTACTTC.

This sequence joins TRBV7-9 and TRBJ2-5, with a tentative D call TRBD2 (6 bases). CDR3 size: 14 residues. Trimming removed 6 bases at V and 4 bases at J, with 15 bases between. From germline, CDR1 is SEHNR and CDR2 FQNEAQ (reference sequence). CDR3 coding DNA: TGTGCCAGCAGTCTTACGTCCGGGGGAGAGACCCAGTACTTC. The encoded protein is CASSLTSGGETQYF.

The V call is TRBV3-1 (or the pseudogene TRBV3-2), the J call TRBJ2-7; a weak D match, TRBD1 (6 bases). The CDR3 spans 14 residues. Deletions cut 2 bases from V and 3 bases from J, with 11 bases between. Germline V lookup: CDR1 LGHDT, CDR2 YNNKEL (reference sequence). CDR3 nucleotides: TGTGCCAGCAGCCAACGGACAGTTCTCTACGAGCAGTACTTC. It is translated as CASSQRTVLYEQYF.

This chain's CDR3 is CASNNLRETGELFF. The CDR3 nucleotides are TGTGCCTCCAACAATCTACGGGAAACCGGGGAGCTGTTTTTT. The chain links TRBV10-3 to TRBJ2-2; weak D call: TRBD2 (5 bases). Germline V gene data show CDR1 as ENHRY and CDR2 as SYGVKD. CDR3 length: 14 amino acids. The V gene lost 11 bases and the J gene lost 5 bases, with 18 bases spanning the gap.

The CDR3 sequence: CASRSGKAGELFF. CDR3 bases: TGTGCCAGTCGTTCGGGGAAGGCCGGGGAGCTGTTTTTT. The chain joins TRBV19 to TRBJ2-2, with a tentative D call TRBD2 (5 bases). The CDR3 is 13 amino acids. Trimming stripped 8 bases from V and 6 bases from J, with 13 bases between. Germline V gives CDR1 LNHDA, CDR2 SQIVND (reference sequence).

The chain is built from TRBV7-2 and TRBJ2-3, with 7 nucleotides matching TRBD1. This CDR3 region has 16 residues. Losses at the gene ends were 5 bases for V and 2 bases for J; bases not matched to a gene: 10. CDR1 and CDR2 (germline): SGHTA, FQGNSA. The CDR3 nucleotides read TGTGCCAGCAGCCCTCGGACAGGCAAACTCACAGATACGCAGTATTTT. Residues: CASSPRTGKLTDTQYF.

This clone has a single count. The chain combines TRBV19 with TRBJ1-1, with TRBD1 matching over 7 bases. The length of the CDR3 is 14 residues. Germline V gene data show CDR1 as LNHDA and CDR2 as SQIVND (reference sequence). J was trimmed by 3 bases and V by 7 bases; bases with no gene match: 8. The CDR3 region has the DNA TGTGCCAGTACCCCTGCGGACAGGTACACTGAAGCTTTCTTT. It codes for CASTPADRYTEAFF.

The V gene is TRBV12-3 or TRBV12-4, the J gene TRBJ2-3; tentatively, D is TRBD1 (5 bases). The CDR3 is 12 amino acids. V was clipped by 6 bases and J by 5 bases, with 9 bases between them. CDR3 region: CASREGEDTQYF. CDR3 coding DNA: TGTGCCAGCAGGGAAGGGGAAGATACGCAGTATTTT.

This sequence joins TRBV19 and TRBJ2-6; D is unclear. The CDR3 has 17 residues. Germline CDR1 is LNHDA and CDR2 is SQIVND (reference sequence). V was cut by 4 bases and J by 0 bases, with 13 bases left in between. The CDR3 spells CASSSPVVSSGANVLTF. CDR3 sequence (DNA): TGTGCCAGTAGTAGCCCCGTGGTGAGCTCTGGGGCCAACGTCCTGACTTTC.

The chain recombines TRBV4-1 with TRBJ2-6, with 10 bases identical to TRBD1. After removal of 1 base from V and 1 base from J, the junction contained 10 bases not matched to a gene. Germline V gene data show CDR1 as MGHRA and CDR2 as YSYEKL. CDR3 length: 20 residues. CDR3 sequence reads: CASSQGRDRGRYSGANVLTF. CDR3 nucleotides: TGCGCCAGCAGCCAAGGAAGAGACAGGGGGCGGTATTCTGGGGCCAACGTCCTGACTTTC.

This clone was seen once. The chain combines TRBV13 with TRBJ2-1; 7 bases line up with TRBD1. Germline V gene data show CDR1 as PRHDT and CDR2 as FYEKMQ (reference sequence). The trim removed 5 bases at V and 4 bases at J, leaving 11 bases unmatched. The CDR3 totals 16 residues. The CDR3 nucleotides read TGTGCCAGCAGCCCTCCCTCCGGGACAGTATACAATGAGCAGTTCTTC. Amino acids: CASSPPSGTVYNEQFF.

The sample holds a few counts of this clone. The rearrangement joins TRBV30 to TRBJ2-2; 8 bases line up with TRBD2. Germline values: CDR1 GTSNPN, CDR2 SVGIG (reference sequence). The CDR3 consists of 15 residues. V trimming: 0 bases; J trimming: 3 bases; junction bases outside the gene matches: 3. In nucleotides, the CDR3 is TGTGCCTGGAGTGTTACTAGCGGCCACACCGGGGAGCTGTTTTTT. Residues: CAWSVTSGHTGELFF. The variable domain in full, completed from reference TRBV30 and TRBJ2-2, reads SQTIHQWPATLVQPVGSPLSLECTVEGTSNPNLYWYRQAAGRGLQLLFYSVGIGQISSEVPQNLSASRPQDRQFILSSKKLLLSDSGFYLCAWSVTSGHTGELFFGEGSRLTVL.

The J gene is TRBJ1-2, the V gene TRBV10-3; D perhaps matches TRBD1 (6 bases). The CDR3 contains 16 residues. Germline V lookup: CDR1 ENHRY, CDR2 SYGVKD. V was pared by 0 bases and J by 1 base, with 12 bases between. CDR3 residues: CAISESSDSHNYGYTF. For the CDR3, the DNA is TGTGCCATCAGTGAGTCGTCGGACAGTCATAACTATGGCTACACCTTC.

The chain carries TRBV11-1 and TRBJ2-7; 10 nucleotides agree with TRBD1. CDR1 is SGHAT, CDR2 FQDESV, per germline (reference sequence). V was clipped by 6 bases and J by 4 bases; unmatched bases: 6. The CDR3 covers 14 residues. CDR3 protein: CASSMTGGQYEQYF. In nucleotides, the CDR3 is TGTGCCAGCAGTATGACAGGGGGCCAATACGAGCAGTACTTC.

This chain links TRBV18 with TRBJ2-7, with 10 nucleotides matching TRBD2. CDR1 is KGHSH, CDR2 LQKENI, per germline. The CDR3 sequence is 16 residues long. V shed 5 bases, J shed 0 bases, and the junction held 7 bases outside the gene matches. For the CDR3, the DNA is TGTGCCAGCTCAAGGATGAGCGGGGGGGCCTCCTACGAGCAGTACTTC. Translated, it gives CASSRMSGGASYEQYF. Filled out from reference TRBV18 and TRBJ2-7, the complete variable domain reads NAGVMQNPRHLVRRRGQEARLRCSPMKGHSHVYWYRQLPEEGLKFMVYLQKENIIDESGMPKERFSAEFPKEGPSILRIQQVVRGDSAAYFCASSRMSGGASYEQYFGPGTRLTVT.